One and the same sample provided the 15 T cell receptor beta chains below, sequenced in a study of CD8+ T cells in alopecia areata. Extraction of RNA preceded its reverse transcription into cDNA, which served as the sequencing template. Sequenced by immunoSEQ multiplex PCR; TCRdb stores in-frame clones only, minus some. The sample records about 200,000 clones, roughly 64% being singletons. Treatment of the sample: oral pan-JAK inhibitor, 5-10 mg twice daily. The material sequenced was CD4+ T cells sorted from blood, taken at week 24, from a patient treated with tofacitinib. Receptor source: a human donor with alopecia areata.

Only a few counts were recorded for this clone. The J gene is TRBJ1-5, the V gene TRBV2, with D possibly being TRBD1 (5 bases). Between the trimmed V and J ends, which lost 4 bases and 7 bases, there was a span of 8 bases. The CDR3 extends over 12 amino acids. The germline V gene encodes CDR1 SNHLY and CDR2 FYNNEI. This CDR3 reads CASSVTDQPQHF. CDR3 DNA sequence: TGTGCCAGCAGTGTGACAGACCAGCCCCAGCATTTT.

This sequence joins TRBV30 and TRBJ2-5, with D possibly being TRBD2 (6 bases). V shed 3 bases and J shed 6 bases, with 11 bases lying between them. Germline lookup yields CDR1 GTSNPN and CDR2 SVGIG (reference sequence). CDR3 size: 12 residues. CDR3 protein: CAWSPGRQTQYF. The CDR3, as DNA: TGTGCCTGGAGCCCCGGGAGACAGACCCAGTACTTC.

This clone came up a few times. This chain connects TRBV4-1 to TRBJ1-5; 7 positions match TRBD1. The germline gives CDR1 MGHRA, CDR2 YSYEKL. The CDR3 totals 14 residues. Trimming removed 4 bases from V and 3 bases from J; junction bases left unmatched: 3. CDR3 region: CASSPTGSNQPQHF. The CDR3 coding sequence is TGCGCCAGCAGCCCGACAGGGTCCAATCAGCCCCAGCATTTT.

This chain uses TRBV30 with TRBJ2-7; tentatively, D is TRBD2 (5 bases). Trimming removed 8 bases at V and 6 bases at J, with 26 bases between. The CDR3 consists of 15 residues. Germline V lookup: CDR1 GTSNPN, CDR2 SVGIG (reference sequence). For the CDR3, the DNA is TGTGCCATGCGTTCGGGGTCATCTGGGATCGGCGAGCAGTACTTC. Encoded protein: CAMRSGSSGIGEQYF. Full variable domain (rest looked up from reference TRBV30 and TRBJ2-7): SQTIHQWPATLVQPVGSPLSLECTVEGTSNPNLYWYRQAAGRGLQLLFYSVGIGQISSEVPQNLSASRPQDRQFILSSKKLLLSDSGFYLCAMRSGSSGIGEQYFGPGTRLTVT.

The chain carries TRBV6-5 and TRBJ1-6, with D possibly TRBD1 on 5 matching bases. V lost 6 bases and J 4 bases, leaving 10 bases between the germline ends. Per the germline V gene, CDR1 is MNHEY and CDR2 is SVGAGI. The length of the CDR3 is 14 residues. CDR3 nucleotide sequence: TGTGCCAGCAGCCGACGGGGGTATAATTCACCCCTCCACTTT. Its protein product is CASSRRGYNSPLHF.

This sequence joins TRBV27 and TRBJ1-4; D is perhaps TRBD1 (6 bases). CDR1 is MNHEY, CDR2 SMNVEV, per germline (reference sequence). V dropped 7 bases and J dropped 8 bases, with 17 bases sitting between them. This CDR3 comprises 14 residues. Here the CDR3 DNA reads TGTGCCAGCAAAGGAGCGGCGGGGACAGAAAAACTGTTTTTT. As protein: CASKGAAGTEKLFF.

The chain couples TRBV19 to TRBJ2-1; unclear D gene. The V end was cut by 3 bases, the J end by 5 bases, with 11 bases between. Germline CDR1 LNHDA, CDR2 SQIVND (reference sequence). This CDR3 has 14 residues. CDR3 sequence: CASSMSILHNEQFF. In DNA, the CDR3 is TGTGCCAGTAGTATGTCGATCCTTCACAATGAGCAGTTCTTC. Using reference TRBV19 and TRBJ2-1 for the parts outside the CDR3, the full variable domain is DGGITQSPKYLFRKEGQNVTLSCEQNLNHDAMYWYRQDPGQGLRLIYYSQIVNDFQKGDIAEGYSVSREKKESFPLTVTSAQKNPTAFYLCASSMSILHNEQFFGPGTRLTVL.

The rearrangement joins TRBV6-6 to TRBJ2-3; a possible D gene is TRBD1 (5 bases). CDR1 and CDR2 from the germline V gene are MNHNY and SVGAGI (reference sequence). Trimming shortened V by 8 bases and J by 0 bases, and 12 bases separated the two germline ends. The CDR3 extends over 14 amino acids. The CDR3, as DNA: TGTGCCAGCCTTGTGCAGGGTAGCACAGATACGCAGTATTTT. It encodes CASLVQGSTDTQYF.

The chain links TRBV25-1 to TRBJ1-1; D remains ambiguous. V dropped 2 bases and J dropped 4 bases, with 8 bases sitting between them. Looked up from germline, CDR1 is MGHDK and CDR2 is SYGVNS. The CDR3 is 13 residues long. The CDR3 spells CASSEIGRTEAFF. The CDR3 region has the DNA TGTGCCAGCAGTGAAATAGGGCGCACTGAAGCTTTCTTT. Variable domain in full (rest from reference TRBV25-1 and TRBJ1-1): EADIYQTPRYLVIGTGKKITLECSQTMGHDKMYWYQQDPGMELHLIHYSYGVNSTEKGDLSSESTVSRIRTEHFPLTLESARPSHTSQYLCASSEIGRTEAFFGQGTRLTVV.

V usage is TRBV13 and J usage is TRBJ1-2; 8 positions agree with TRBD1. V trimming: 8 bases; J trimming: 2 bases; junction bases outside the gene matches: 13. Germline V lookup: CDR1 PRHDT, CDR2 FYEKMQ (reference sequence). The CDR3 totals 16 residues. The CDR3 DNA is TGTGCCAGCTCCGGGACAGGATATTATCAGAACTATGGCTACACCTTC. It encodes CASSGTGYYQNYGYTF.

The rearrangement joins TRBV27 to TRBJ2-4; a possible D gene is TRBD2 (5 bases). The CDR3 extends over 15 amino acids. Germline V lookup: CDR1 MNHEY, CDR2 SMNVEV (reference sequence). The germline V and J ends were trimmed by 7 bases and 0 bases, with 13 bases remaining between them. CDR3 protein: CASTTTMGAKNIQYF. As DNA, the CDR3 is TGTGCCAGCACGACGACTATGGGAGCCAAAAACATTCAGTACTTC.

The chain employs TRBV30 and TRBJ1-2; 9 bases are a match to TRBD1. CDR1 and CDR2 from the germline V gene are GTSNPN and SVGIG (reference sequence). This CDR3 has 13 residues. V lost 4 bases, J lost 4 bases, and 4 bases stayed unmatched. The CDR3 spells CAWTDRGIYGYTF. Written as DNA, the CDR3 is TGTGCCTGGACTGACAGGGGGATCTATGGCTACACCTTC.

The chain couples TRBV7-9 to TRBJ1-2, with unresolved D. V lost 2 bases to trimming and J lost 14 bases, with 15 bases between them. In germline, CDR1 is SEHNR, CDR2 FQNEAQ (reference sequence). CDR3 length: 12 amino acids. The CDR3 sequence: CASSLQQTSSTF. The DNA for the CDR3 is TGTGCCAGCAGCTTACAACAGACGTCGTCGACCTTC. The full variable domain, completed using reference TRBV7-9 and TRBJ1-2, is DTGVSQNPRHKITKRGQNVTFRCDPISEHNRLYWYRQTLGQGPEFLTYFQNEAQLEKSRLLSDRFSAERPKGSFSTLEIQRTEQGDSAMYLCASSLQQTSSTFGSGTRLTVV.

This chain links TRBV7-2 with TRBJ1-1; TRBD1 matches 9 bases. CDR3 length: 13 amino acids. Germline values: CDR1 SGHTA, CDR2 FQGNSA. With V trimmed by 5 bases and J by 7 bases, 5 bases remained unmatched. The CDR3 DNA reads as TGTGCCAGCAGCCTTACAGGGGGCGTTGAAGCTTTCTTT. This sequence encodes CASSLTGGVEAFF.

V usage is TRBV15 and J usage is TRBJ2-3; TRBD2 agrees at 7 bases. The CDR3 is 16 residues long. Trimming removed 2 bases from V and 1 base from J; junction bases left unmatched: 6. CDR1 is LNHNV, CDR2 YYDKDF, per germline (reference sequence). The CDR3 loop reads CATSRSGGVGTDTQYF. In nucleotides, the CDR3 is TGTGCCACCAGCAGAAGTGGGGGGGTAGGCACAGATACGCAGTATTTT.